This is a list of T cell receptor beta chains from one sample in a study of human T cells and chemical hapten exposure. TCRdb re-analysed the RACE reads in MiXCR, keeping a single row per CDR3 protein. The table has 300,000 to 450,000 distinct CDR3 sequences, roughly 5.3% seen once. The sample consisted of whole blood, taken in connection with sensitization to the hapten diphenylcyclopropenone (DPC). All receptors derive from a woman in her 50s with alopecia areata. Some clones in this sample may be carry-over from other donors' samples. Both conserved end residues are part of each CDR3. The D gene is left open where the match is weak. The size field is filled for only some rows; it gives once, few, many or a size class.

CDR3 length,D gene,J gene,V gene,clone size,CDR3 DNA,CDR3 protein
13,NA,TRBJ1-2,TRBV20-1,NA,TGCAGTGCTAGAGAGGGTACTAACTATGGCTACACCTTC,CSAREGTNYGYTF
14,TRBD2,TRBJ2-1,TRBV18,NA,TGTGCCAGCTCACCGGGGAGGGATTGGGATGAGCAGTTCTTC,CASSPGRDWDEQFF
15,NA,TRBJ2-2,TRBV4-1,NA,TGCGCCAGCAGCCAAGTTAATCCGAACACCGGGGAGCTGTTTTTT,CASSQVNPNTGELFF
13,TRBD1,TRBJ1-6,TRBV20-1,NA,TGCAGTGCTAGGCTTACAGGGGATTCACCCCTCCACTTT,CSARLTGDSPLHF
16,NA,TRBJ1-4,TRBV28,few,TGTGCCAGCAGTTATAGGAGGGACGGAGTTGATGAAAAACTGTTTTTT,CASSYRRDGVDEKLFF
14,TRBD2,TRBJ2-7,TRBV27,NA,TGTGCCAGCAGACTAGCGGGGCCTACCTACGAGCAGTACTTC,CASRLAGPTYEQYF
14,TRBD2,TRBJ2-4,TRBV29-1,many,TGCAGCGTCAACGTAGCGGGGGCGAAAAACATTCAGTACTTC,CSVNVAGAKNIQYF
14,NA,TRBJ1-1,TRBV27,many,TGTGCCAGCAGTTCAAACAGTATGAACACTGAAGCTTTCTTT,CASSSNSMNTEAFF
15,NA,TRBJ1-3,TRBV7-2,few,TGTGCCAGCAGCTTTGCGGGAAGCTCTGGAAACACCATATATTTT,CASSFAGSSGNTIYF
13,NA,TRBJ1-4,TRBV10-3,NA,TGTGCCATCAGTGGAAGCGAGGATGAAAAACTGTTTTTT,CAISGSEDEKLFF
11,TRBD1,TRBJ1-2,TRBV7-9,few,TGTGCCAGCAGCTCCGACAGGGAACACACCTTC,CASSSDREHTF
18,TRBD1,TRBJ2-3,TRBV28,few,TGTGCCAGCAGTCCATACAAGGCAGGACAGGGGTTGGCAGATACGCAGTATTTT,CASSPYKAGQGLADTQYF
16,TRBD1,TRBJ1-5,TRBV20-1,many,TGCAGTGCTAGAGATCGGGAAGGGGGCTCCAATCAGCCCCAGCATTTT,CSARDREGGSNQPQHF
11,NA,TRBJ1-1,TRBV7-9,few,TGTGCCAGCCTAGGGGAGGGAGAAGCTTTCTTT,CASLGEGEAFF
15,TRBD1,TRBJ1-6,TRBV5-6,many,TGTGCCAGCAGCTTACAGGGGCCGGGGGCCTCACCCCTCCACTTT,CASSLQGPGASPLHF
11,NA,TRBJ1-1,TRBV6-1,many,TGTGCCAGCAGTACAGGGAAATTAGCTTTCTTT,CASSTGKLAFF
15,TRBD1,TRBJ1-2,TRBV5-5,NA,TGTGCCAGCAGCTTTCAAGCAGGGGGTATCTATGGCTACACCTTC,CASSFQAGGIYGYTF
15,TRBD1,TRBJ2-3,TRBV7-8,many,TGTGCCAGCAGCTTAACAGGGGCGAGGGAAGATACGCAGTATTTT,CASSLTGAREDTQYF